The text below deals with one TCR beta chain. The specificity of this receptor is unknown. Base qualities are not at hand, and no much larger clone is one base apart. The sample's time point label is to be understood as: baseline before first vaccination. Samples from vaccinated people were obtained from the UK trials COV001 and COV002, which included a single-blind randomized controlled phase 2/3 trial of AZD1222 (ChAdOx1 nCoV-19) in healthy adults. Trial participant PBMC samples were collected at day 0 and day 28 after the second dose for TCRbeta chain sequencing. The CDR3 regions of human TCRbeta chains were subjected to immunosequencing. From the authors' description of their analysis: TCRs in the repertoires were matched against a reference library of SARS-CoV-2-specific TCRs that had been generated with the MIRA antigen-specificity platform. Breadth meant the fraction of unique TCRs that were SARS-CoV-2-associated, whereas depth meant the fraction of total T cells that were SARS-CoV-2-associated. Each spike-specific TCR was assigned to its reactive spike region and to a CD4 or CD8 class using the MIRA data. Log10-transformed breadth and depth values were compared by one-way ANOVA with Sidak's multiple comparisons tests. In TCRdb, the immuneACCESS table is reduced to in-frame sequences with V and J assigned. These tables do not hold every clone; where another copy was compared, an unresolved V gene accounts for under half, and the others remain unexplained. From that table come the V and J calls and clone size; the DNA was used to work out D and trimming. Here the sample has about 76,000 clones; about 88% occur a single time. The top ten clonotypes cover around 9.9% of the sample.

This sample was taken from a study of T cell responses to AZD1222 COVID-19 vaccine (dated by TCRdb to the early 2020s). At the level of the whole study: AZD1222 recipients whose second dose came at about 4 weeks and those whose second dose came at about 12 weeks were combined into one group, since spike-specific TCR depth and breadth did not differ between the two schedules. TCR sequencing was performed for 233 trial participants, of whom about 200 were given two doses of AZD1222 and around 26 were given two doses of MenACWY control vaccine. Enrollment into the trials was organized by age into subgroups of 18-55, 56-69 and 70-plus years, and those subgroups contained approximately 160, 26 and 62 TCR-sequenced participants, respectively.

According to the germline V gene, CDR1 reads SNHLY and CDR2 reads FYNNEI. V lost 6 bases and J lost 4 bases; the stretch between them is 13 bases long. The CDR3 covers 13 residues, taking in both the cysteine and the phenylalanine. Left in the record is the CDR3 DNA by itself, 39 bases read in frame from the first base. What the research found in general, with its limitations: The 56-69-year group was small, and its depth increase did not reach significance, likely because of low power. Participants were mostly white British, with more females than males. The authors suggested clonal diversity may have been underestimated. The vaccine-associated CD4 TCRs covered the entire spike protein, and the dominant responses fell in regions 160-218 and 743-854. Conclusions about previously exposed vaccinees are limited, since just a handful of AZD1222 recipients were seropositive for SARS-CoV-2 at baseline. Because no day 14 peak-response samples were available, the repertoires could be characterized only after the peak T cell response. Spike-specific TCR breadth and depth rose significantly after two AZD1222 doses compared with day 0 and with MenACWY recipients. Reportedly, almost half of the unique spike-specific TCRs recognized epitopes lying outside the regions that are mutated in the B.1.351 and B.1.1.7 variants.

The sequence derives from an adult in good health. The sequence links TRBV2 to TRBJ2-7; no confident D gene assignment can be made. This material consisted of peripheral blood, taken on day 0 of AZD1222 vaccination. This receptor has the CDR3 CASRGFGRYEQYF. In nucleotides, the sequence is TGTGCCAGCAGGGGATTCGGACGTTACGAGCAGTACTTC.